The 18 T cell receptor beta chains below come from one sample, sequenced in a study of cytomegalovirus exposure and HLA in healthy donors (dated by TCRdb to between 2016 and 2019). The method behind the library was the immunoSEQ multiplex PCR assay. For the multiplex PCR, a mixture combining 60 forward primers for TCR Vbeta segments and 13 reverse primers for TCR Jbeta segments was used. TCRdb obtained this table from immuneACCESS and retained in-frame rearrangements with V and J assigned. These tables miss some clones; where compared with another copy, unresolved V genes account for less than half of the shortfall, and the remainder is unexplained. Present in this sample are around 180,000 clones, roughly 71% of which were seen just once. About 1.6% of the sample belongs to the ten largest clones. The sequencing input was PBMCs. All receptors come from a girl aged 5-17 years in good health and CMV-seronegative.

The genes are TRBV6-1 and TRBJ1-1, with D possibly matching TRBD1 (6 bases). Trimming took off 1 base at V and 8 bases at J, with 11 bases between the two ends. This CDR3 has 13 residues. Germline CDR1 is MNHNS and CDR2 is SASEGT. The CDR3 DNA reads TGTGCCAGCAGTGAAGGACAGGACCGAGAAGCTTTCTTT. Translating gives CASSEGQDREAFF.

This clone was recorded a few times. The genes are TRBV6-5 and TRBJ1-2; tentatively, D is TRBD1 (6 bases). The germline V and J ends were trimmed by 5 bases and 8 bases, with 12 bases remaining between them. The CDR3 runs 12 residues. Per germline, CDR1 MNHEY and CDR2 SVGAGI. DNA of the CDR3: TGTGCCAGCAGTGCTGGGGGCTCGGGCTACACCTTC. It codes for CASSAGGSGYTF.

The rearrangement links TRBV2 to TRBJ1-3; D might be TRBD1 (5 bases). V gave up 3 bases and J gave up 0 bases, with 9 bases separating them. CDR1 SNHLY and CDR2 FYNNEI come from the germline V gene. The CDR3 is 15 residues long. Written as DNA, the CDR3 is TGTGCCAGCAGTGACGGGGGGAGCTCTGGAAACACCATATATTTT. Its translation: CASSDGGSSGNTIYF.

The genes are TRBV18 and TRBJ2-3; D unclear. The germline V gene has CDR1 KGHSH and CDR2 LQKENI. The V end lost 2 bases, the J end lost 8 bases, and 20 bases lay between the germline ends. This CDR3 contains 16 residues. The CDR3 DNA sequence: TGTGCCAGCTCACCAAACAATGGTCTCGGCGCAGGTACGCAGTATTTT. Protein: CASSPNNGLGAGTQYF.

The genes are TRBV11-2 and TRBJ2-2; D remains ambiguous. The germline CDR1 and CDR2 sequences are SGHAT and FQNNGV. V shed 0 bases and J shed 1 base, with 9 bases lying between them. CDR3 size: 16 residues. CDR3 in amino acids: CASSLDPGMNTGELFF. DNA for the CDR3: TGTGCCAGCAGCTTAGATCCAGGAATGAACACCGGGGAGCTGTTTTTT.

In its sample, this clone was seen once. The chain couples TRBV15 to TRBJ2-1; 15 positions match TRBD2. Germline V gives CDR1 LNHNV, CDR2 YYDKDF (reference sequence). The CDR3 runs 15 residues. Unmatched junction bases numbered 3, after V lost 5 bases and J lost 7 bases. The CDR3 region has the DNA TGTGCCACCAGCCCGGGACTAGCGGGGGGAAATGAGCAGTTCTTC. Its protein is CATSPGLAGGNEQFF.

This clone came up a few times. The chain recombines TRBV19 with TRBJ1-2; 9 positions match TRBD1. V was pared by 1 base and J by 5 bases, with 5 bases of the junction left unmatched. Per germline, CDR1 LNHDA and CDR2 SQIVND (reference sequence). The CDR3 has 15 residues. CDR3 in DNA: TGTGCCAGTAGTATAGCCCCGGGACAGGGATATGGCTACACCTTC. It translates to CASSIAPGQGYGYTF.

The chain combines TRBV5-1 with TRBJ2-7; no reliable D call. The CDR3 spans 13 residues. V was trimmed by 4 bases and J by 1 base, leaving 9 bases between them. The germline gives CDR1 SGHRS, CDR2 YFSETQ. CDR3 residues: CASSGDRSYEQYF. The CDR3 DNA follows: TGCGCCAGCAGCGGAGACCGGTCCTACGAGCAGTACTTC.

The V gene is TRBV6-1, the J gene TRBJ1-1; unclear D gene. The CDR3 runs to 13 residues. CDR1 is MNHNS, CDR2 SASEGT, per germline. V gave up 4 bases and J gave up 1 base, with 7 bases separating them. The CDR3 sequence is CASSAPGNTEAFF. The CDR3 DNA follows: TGTGCCAGCAGTGCTCCGGGGAACACTGAAGCTTTCTTT.

This chain uses TRBV5-1 with TRBJ1-1; tentatively, D is TRBD1 (5 bases). The CDR3 runs 14 residues. Germline V gene sequence: CDR1 SGHRS, CDR2 YFSETQ. V lost 2 bases, J lost 3 bases, and 11 bases lay in between. CDR3 nucleotide sequence: TGCGCCAGCAGCTTTGGGGGGGACGACACTGAAGCTTTCTTT. Its translation: CASSFGGDDTEAFF. Filled out from reference TRBV5-1 and TRBJ1-1, the complete variable domain reads KAGVTQTPRYLIKTRGQQVTLSCSPISGHRSVSWYQQTPGQGLQFLFEYFSETQRNKGNFPGRFSGRQFSNSRSEMNVSTLELGDSALYLCASSFGGDDTEAFFGQGTRLTVV.

This chain joins TRBV18 and TRBJ1-6, with 8 bases lining up with TRBD1. CDR1 KGHSH and CDR2 LQKENI come from the germline V gene. V lost 5 bases to trimming and J lost 8 bases; unmatched junction nucleotides: 8. The CDR3 totals 15 residues. The CDR3 spells CASSFRTGRDSPLHF. For the CDR3, the DNA is TGTGCCAGCTCATTCCGGACAGGGCGAGATTCACCCCTCCACTTT.

The chain joins TRBV6-6 to TRBJ1-5; D gene ambiguous. The CDR3 extends over 13 amino acids. Germline V gene sequence: CDR1 MNHNY, CDR2 SVGAGI (reference sequence). V shed 4 bases and J shed 5 bases, with 9 bases lying between them. CDR3 sequence (DNA): TGTGCCAGCAGTTCCAGGCCCGATCAGCCCCAGCATTTT. It yields the protein CASSSRPDQPQHF.

The gene calls are TRBV6-1 and TRBJ1-6, with TRBD1 matching 7 bases. CDR1 MNHNS and CDR2 SASEGT come from the germline V gene. This CDR3 has 14 amino acids. V was clipped by 6 bases and J by 7 bases; unmatched bases: 6. The CDR3 loop reads CASRVETGNSPLHF. The CDR3 bases are TGTGCCAGCAGGGTTGAGACAGGGAATTCACCCCTCCACTTT.

The chain joins TRBV21-1 to TRBJ1-5; the table calls TRBD1, which could not be checked here. TRBV21-1 is annotated as a pseudogene. The CDR3 is made up of 16 amino acids. The CDR3 sequence: CASSALNRACSQPQHF. As DNA, the CDR3 is TGTGCCAGCAGCGCTCTCAACAGGGCCTGCAGTCAGCCCCAGCATTTT.

This clone was recorded once. The J gene is TRBJ2-5, the V gene TRBV4-2; possible D gene TRBD1, 6 bases. V was pared by 1 base and J by 0 bases, with 15 bases between. This CDR3 has 17 residues. Germline V gives CDR1 LGHNA, CDR2 YNFKEQ. The CDR3 sequence is CASSQGDRYSYQETQYF. CDR3 bases: TGTGCCAGCAGCCAAGGCGACAGGTACAGTTACCAAGAGACCCAGTACTTC.

This clone was counted only a few times. The chain joins TRBV2 to TRBJ1-2; TRBD1 might be the D (6 bases). CDR3 length: 13 residues. Germline loops: CDR1 SNHLY, CDR2 FYNNEI. CDR3 region: CAKGGRGNYGYTF. The CDR3 DNA reads TGTGCTAAGGGTGGTAGGGGGAACTATGGCTACACCTTC.

The chain employs TRBV7-9 and TRBJ2-2, with 7 positions matching TRBD1. Germline CDR1 reads SEHNR; CDR2 reads FQNEAQ (reference sequence). V lost 6 bases and J lost 5; bases outside the gene matches: 18. The CDR3 spans 18 residues. In DNA form, the CDR3 reads TGTGCCAGCAGGCTCAGGGGGACATCGGCCAGGGATACCGGGGAGCTGTTTTTT. It specifies CASRLRGTSARDTGELFF.

The chain recombines TRBV7-9 with TRBJ2-5; no firm D call. V lost 5 bases and J 2 bases, leaving 3 bases between the germline ends. CDR1 is SEHNR, CDR2 FQNEAQ, per germline (reference sequence). The CDR3 has 11 residues. CDR3 sequence reads: CASSQQETQYF. CDR3 nucleotide sequence: TGTGCCAGCAGCCAGCAAGAGACCCAGTACTTC.